The text below deals with one T cell receptor (beta chain). A much larger clone differs from this one at a single base, so this may be a read error. This sample is drawn from a study of tumor and adjacent non-tumor tissue in lung cancer. RNA was extracted from bulk tissue without any cell sorting. A modified ARM-PCR protocol with three rounds of nested PCR amplified TCRbeta. TCRdb ran MiXCR on the multiplex PCR reads and lists one entry per CDR3 protein. The repertoire holds about 200,000 distinct CDR3 sequences, 71% seen once, with around 27% in the top ten. The receptor comes from a man aged 55-75 years with non-small cell lung cancer. The sample consisted of lung tumor tissue.

CDR3 bases: TGTGCCAGCAACCCTCAGGACAGCTACATAGAGACCCAGTACTTC. Translating gives CASNPQDSYIETQYF. The chain is built from TRBV11-2 and TRBJ2-5; tentative D call: TRBD1 (6 bases). Germline V gene sequence: CDR1 SGHAT, CDR2 FQNNGV. The CDR3 extends over 15 amino acids. V gave up 7 bases and J gave up 4 bases, with 19 bases separating them.